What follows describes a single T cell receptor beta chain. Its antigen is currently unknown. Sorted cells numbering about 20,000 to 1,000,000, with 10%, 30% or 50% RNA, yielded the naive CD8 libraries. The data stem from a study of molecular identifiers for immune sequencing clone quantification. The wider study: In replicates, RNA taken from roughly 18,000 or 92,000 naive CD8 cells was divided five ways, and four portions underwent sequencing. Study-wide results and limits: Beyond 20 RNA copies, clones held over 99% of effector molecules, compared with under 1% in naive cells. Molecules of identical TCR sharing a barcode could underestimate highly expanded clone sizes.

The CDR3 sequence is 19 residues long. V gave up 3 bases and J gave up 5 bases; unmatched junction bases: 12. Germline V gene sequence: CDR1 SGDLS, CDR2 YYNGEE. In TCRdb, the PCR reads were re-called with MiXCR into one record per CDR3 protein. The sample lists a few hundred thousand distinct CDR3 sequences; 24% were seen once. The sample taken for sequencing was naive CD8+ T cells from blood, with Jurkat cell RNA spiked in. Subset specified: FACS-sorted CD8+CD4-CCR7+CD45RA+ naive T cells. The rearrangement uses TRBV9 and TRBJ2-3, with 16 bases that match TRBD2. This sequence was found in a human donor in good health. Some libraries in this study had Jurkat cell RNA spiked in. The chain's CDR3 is CASSGNPGLAGGSLDTQYF. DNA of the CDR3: TGTGCCAGCAGCGGGAATCCGGGACTAGCGGGGGGGTCTTTAGATACGCAGTATTTT.